A single sample gave rise to the 4 T cell receptor beta chains below, sequenced in a study of CD8+CD57+ T cells in acquired aplastic anemia. Genomic DNA templated the TCR beta VDJ and CDR3 profiling. TCRdb independently ran MiXCR on the reads; one entry per CDR3 protein. This repertoire shows about 240,000 distinct CDR3 sequences, roughly half found once; its top ten account for roughly 8%. All sequencing subjects had displayed CD8+CD57+ cell expansion on flow cytometry. The sequencing input was sorted CD4+, CD8+, or CD8+CD57+ T cells (not recorded which) from PBMCs. These receptors were collected from a human donor with aplastic anemia.

The chain uses TRBV7-3 and TRBJ1-1, with a tentative D call TRBD1 (5 bases). V was trimmed by 5 bases and J by 7 bases, leaving 23 bases between them. Germline V gene sequence: CDR1 SGHTA, CDR2 FQGTGA. The CDR3 consists of 16 residues. Here the CDR3 reads CASSLLYGGMYNEAFF. CDR3 DNA sequence: TGTGCCAGCAGCCTTCTTTACGGGGGGATGTACAATGAAGCTTTCTTT.

This clonotype was observed many times. The CDR3 DNA sequence: TGTGCCAGCAGCAAAGAGAGGACTAGCGTAAATGAGCAGTTCTTC. Amino acid sequence: CASSKERTSVNEQFF. The rearrangement joins TRBV6-4 to TRBJ2-1, with 9 bases lining up with TRBD2. The germline V gene encodes CDR1 MRHNA and CDR2 SNTAGT. V shed 6 bases, J shed 7 bases, and the junction held 10 bases outside the gene matches. The CDR3 has 15 residues.

This clonotype was recorded a few times. V is TRBV27 and J is TRBJ1-2; D not resolved. CDR1 is MNHEY and CDR2 is SMNVEV in the germline V gene (reference sequence). V was pared by 3 bases and J by 4 bases, with 9 bases between. The CDR3 sequence is 13 residues long. The CDR3 DNA follows: TGTGCCAGCAGTTTTTCAGAGACCTATGGCTACACCTTC. Protein: CASSFSETYGYTF.

The sample holds a few counts of this clonotype. V is TRBV7-3 and J is TRBJ1-2, with D possibly TRBD1 on 5 matching bases. CDR3 size: 14 residues. Looked up from germline, CDR1 is SGHTA and CDR2 is FQGTGA. Trimming took 5 bases from V and 4 from J, leaving 14 bases between them. CDR3 protein: CASSVGQGGYGYTF. The CDR3 DNA follows: TGTGCCAGCAGCGTAGGCCAGGGAGGCTATGGCTACACCTTC.